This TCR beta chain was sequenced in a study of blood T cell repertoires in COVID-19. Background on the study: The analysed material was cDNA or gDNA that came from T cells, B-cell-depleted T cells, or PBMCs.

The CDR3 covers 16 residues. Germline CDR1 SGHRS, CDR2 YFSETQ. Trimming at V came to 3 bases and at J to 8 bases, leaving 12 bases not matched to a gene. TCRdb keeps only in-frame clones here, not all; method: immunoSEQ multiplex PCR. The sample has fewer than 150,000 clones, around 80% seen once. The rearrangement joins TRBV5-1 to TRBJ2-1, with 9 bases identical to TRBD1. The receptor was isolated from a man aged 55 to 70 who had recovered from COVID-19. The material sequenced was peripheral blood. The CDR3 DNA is TGCGCCAGCAGCTGGGGACAGGGAAAAGGGAGCGATGAGCAGTTCTTC. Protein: CASSWGQGKGSDEQFF.